A single sample gave rise to the 15 T cell receptor beta chains below, sequenced in a study of T cell changes during pregnancy in multiple sclerosis. TCRdb's table, derived via immunoSEQ multiplex PCR, lists solely in-frame clones and lacks some. The sample contains around 63,000 clones, 85% to 95% of which appear only once. Sequenced here: CD8+ T cells from peripheral blood mononuclear cells, sampled in the third trimester of pregnancy. Source of these receptors: a female donor in good health, enrolled as a control in a pregnancy study.

The CDR3 protein is CASSLSMQSLLFNSGNTIYF. In DNA form, the CDR3 reads TGTGCCAGCAGTTTATCGATGCAGTCCCTTCTTTTCAACTCTGGAAACACCATATATTTT. The J gene is TRBJ1-3, the V gene TRBV27; unclear D gene. The V end lost 0 bases, the J end lost 0 bases, and 21 bases lay between the germline ends. Germline CDR1 and CDR2: MNHEY and SMNVEV (reference sequence). The CDR3 length is 20 residues.

The J gene is TRBJ1-2, the V gene TRBV4-1, with 9 bases fitting TRBD1. V lost 1 base and J lost 4; bases outside the gene matches: 4. There are 15 residues in the CDR3. Germline V lookup: CDR1 MGHRA, CDR2 YSYEKL. The CDR3 loop reads CASSQAGQGSYGYTF. The CDR3 DNA reads as TGCGCCAGCAGCCAAGCCGGACAGGGGAGCTATGGCTACACCTTC.

The chain recombines TRBV7-2 with TRBJ2-1; 9 positions match TRBD2. The CDR3 spans 16 residues. V shed 2 bases and J 7 bases; nucleotides not matched to a gene: 9. The germline V gene encodes CDR1 SGHTA and CDR2 FQGNSA. The CDR3 is CASSLWGGLAENEQFF. Written as DNA, the CDR3 is TGTGCCAGCAGCTTATGGGGGGGACTAGCTGAAAATGAGCAGTTCTTC.

The chain is built from TRBV9 and TRBJ2-1; unclear D gene. Germline V gene data show CDR1 as SGDLS and CDR2 as YYNGEE. The CDR3 is 16 amino acids. V lost 3 bases and J 0 bases, leaving 13 bases between the germline ends. The CDR3 DNA follows: TGTGCCAGCAGCGGACCAACAGTGAGCTCCTACAATGAGCAGTTCTTC. It is translated as CASSGPTVSSYNEQFF.

The chain combines TRBV2 with TRBJ1-5, with 10 bases aligning to TRBD1. Germline V gene sequence: CDR1 SNHLY, CDR2 FYNNEI. The junction had 14 bases not matched to a gene; V was cut back by 2 bases and J by 7 bases. The CDR3 has 18 amino acids. CDR3 in DNA: TGTGCCAGCAGTGAATCGTTGACAGGGGGCGAAGTTGGACAGCCCCAGCATTTT. This sequence encodes CASSESLTGGEVGQPQHF.

The chain uses TRBV5-8 and TRBJ2-3, with 10 bases that match TRBD2. In germline, CDR1 is SGHTS, CDR2 YDEGEE. Trimming took 5 bases from V and 3 from J; bases not matched to a gene: 21. The length of the CDR3 is 20 residues. CDR3: CASSWGHSSGGMSWTDTQYF. CDR3 in DNA: TGTGCCAGCAGTTGGGGACACTCTAGCGGGGGAATGTCGTGGACAGATACGCAGTATTTT.

The J gene is TRBJ2-7, the V gene TRBV2, with 12 bases matching TRBD2. This CDR3 is 15 amino acids long. Germline CDR1 and CDR2: SNHLY and FYNNEI. V gave up 1 base and J gave up 3 bases; unmatched junction bases: 1. CDR3 loop: CASSEGLAGDYEQYF. The CDR3, as DNA: TGTGCCAGCAGTGAAGGACTAGCGGGGGACTACGAGCAGTACTTC.

The rearrangement links TRBV5-4 to TRBJ2-5; D gene ambiguous. Germline V gene sequence: CDR1 SGHNT, CDR2 YYREEE (reference sequence). The CDR3 has 13 residues. Trimming left V 5 bases short and J 2 bases short, with 10 bases between. In DNA form, the CDR3 reads TGTGCCAGCAGAATGTGGCAACAAGAGACCCAGTACTTC. Protein sequence: CASRMWQQETQYF. The full variable domain, completed using reference TRBV5-4 and TRBJ2-5, is ETGVTQSPTHLIKTRGQQVTLRCSSQSGHNTVSWYQQALGQGPQFIFQYYREEENGRGNFPPRFSGLQFPNYSSELNVNALELDDSALYLCASRMWQQETQYFGPGTRLLVL.

V usage is TRBV4-3 and J usage is TRBJ1-1, with a weak D call TRBD1 (5 bases). CDR3 size: 15 residues. From germline, CDR1 is LGHNA and CDR2 YSLEER. Trimming removed 0 bases from V and 5 bases from J, with 13 bases in between. The CDR3 DNA reads as TGCGCCAGCAGCCAAGATGCAGGTGGGGGGACTGAAGCTTTCTTT. It encodes CASSQDAGGGTEAFF.

This chain links TRBV7-8 with TRBJ1-4; TRBD1 matches at 8 bases. CDR1 is SGHVS, CDR2 FQNEAQ, per germline. This CDR3 is 16 amino acids long. J lost 7 bases, V lost 2 bases, and 9 bases had no gene match. The CDR3 here is CASSLPRTGMTEKLFF. In nucleotides, the CDR3 is TGTGCCAGCAGCTTACCAAGGACAGGGATGACTGAAAAACTGTTTTTT.

The chain employs TRBV11-2 and TRBJ2-3, with a possible D match to TRBD1 (6 bases). Trimming left V 1 base short and J 2 bases short, with 13 bases between. Germline values: CDR1 SGHAT, CDR2 FQNNGV. The CDR3 is 16 residues long. The CDR3 DNA follows: TGTGCCAGCAGCTTAGTCTCGGCAGGGGACACAGATACGCAGTATTTT. Translated, it gives CASSLVSAGDTDTQYF. Full variable domain (remainder filled in from reference TRBV11-2 and TRBJ2-3): EAGVAQSPRYKIIEKRQSVAFWCNPISGHATLYWYQQILGQGPKLLIQFQNNGVVDDSQLPKDRFSAERLKGVDSTLKIQPAKLEDSAVYLCASSLVSAGDTDTQYFGPGTRLTVL.

The gene calls are TRBV4-1 and TRBJ1-4, with TRBD1 as a possible D gene (5 bases). This CDR3 is 15 amino acids long. The germline V gene has CDR1 MGHRA and CDR2 YSYEKL. The V end lost 2 bases, the J end lost 4 bases, and 11 bases lay between the germline ends. The CDR3 DNA reads TGCGCCAGCAGCCAAAGGGGTAGCCGTAATGAAAAACTGTTTTTT. The encoded protein is CASSQRGSRNEKLFF.

The rearrangement joins TRBV6-5 to TRBJ2-5, with TRBD1 matching over 8 bases. Germline CDR1 and CDR2: MNHEY and SVGAGI. The CDR3 runs to 13 residues. Trimming took 6 bases from V and 7 from J; bases not matched to a gene: 7. The CDR3 sequence: CASSYGQGGTQYF. Here the CDR3 DNA reads TGTGCCAGCAGCTACGGACAGGGAGGGACCCAGTACTTC.

V is TRBV7-6 and J is TRBJ2-7; D is uncertain. Germline assignment: CDR1 SGHVS and CDR2 FNYEAQ. The CDR3 runs 13 residues. Trimming removed 1 base at V and 3 bases at J, with 7 bases between. The CDR3 reads CASSLENGYEQYF. The CDR3 DNA reads as TGTGCCAGCAGCTTAGAAAACGGCTACGAGCAGTACTTC.

The genes are TRBV6-5 and TRBJ2-7; 8 bases align to TRBD1. This CDR3 region has 15 residues. Germline assignment: CDR1 MNHEY and CDR2 SVGAGI. V trimming: 5 bases; J trimming: 3 bases; junction bases outside the gene matches: 9. The CDR3 DNA follows: TGTGCCAGCAGTATCTCCGGGACAGGTCTCTACGAGCAGTACTTC. Encoded protein: CASSISGTGLYEQYF.